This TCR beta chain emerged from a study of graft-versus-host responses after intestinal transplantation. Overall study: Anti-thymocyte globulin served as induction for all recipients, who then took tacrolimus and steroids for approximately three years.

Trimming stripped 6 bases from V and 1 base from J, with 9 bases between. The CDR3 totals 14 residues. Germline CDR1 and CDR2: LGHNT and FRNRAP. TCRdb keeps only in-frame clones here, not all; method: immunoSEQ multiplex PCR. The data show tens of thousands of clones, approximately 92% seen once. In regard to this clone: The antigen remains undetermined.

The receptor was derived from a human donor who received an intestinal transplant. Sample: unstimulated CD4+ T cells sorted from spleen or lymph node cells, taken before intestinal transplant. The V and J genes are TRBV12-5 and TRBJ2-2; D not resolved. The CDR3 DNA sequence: TGTGCTAGTGGATGGAGAGGGAACACCGGGGAGCTGTTTTTT. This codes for CASGWRGNTGELFF.